Listed below are T cell receptor beta chains from one sample, sequenced in a study of identical twins. A single record per CDR3 protein comes from TCRdb applying MiXCR to the 5' RACE reads. The sample shows 400,000 to 500,000 distinct CDR3 sequences, less than 20% of them seen only once. The sample comprised naive T cells sorted from blood. The receptors derive from a man aged 50-59 years in good health. CDR3s include the opening cysteine and the closing phenylalanine or tryptophan. The order of the fields is D gene, J gene, clone size, V gene, CDR3 length, CDR3 DNA, CDR3 protein. The D gene is left open where the match is weak. A clone size is listed for some rows: how often the clone was seen (once, few, many), or a class if it is expanded.

TRBD2,TRBJ2-4,many,TRBV5-6,18,TGTGCCAGCAGCCCTATCACTAGCGGGAGAAGGTCCAAAAACATTCAGTACTTC,CASSPITSGRRSKNIQYF
-,TRBJ2-7,-,TRBV10-2,14,TGCGCCAGCAAGTCTTTGAGGGAGTCTGGCGAGCAGTACTTC,CASKSLRESGEQYF
TRBD2,TRBJ2-1,few,TRBV11-1,14,TGTGCCAGCAGCATAGCGGGAGCTCTGGGGGAGCAGTTCTTC,CASSIAGALGEQFF
-,TRBJ1-1,many,TRBV3-1,12,TGTGCCAGCAGCCAAGTTACAGGGTTGACTTTCTTT,CASSQVTGLTFF
-,TRBJ2-7,-,TRBV5-1,13,TGCGCCAGCAGCTTGGCACTAGCAGGGGAGCAGTACTTC,CASSLALAGEQYF
TRBD1,TRBJ1-5,few,TRBV12-3/TRBV12-4,15,TGTGCCAGCAGTCGACAGGGGGTTATACGTCAGCCCCAGCATTTT,CASSRQGVIRQPQHF
TRBD2,TRBJ2-7,few,TRBV15,13,TGTGCCACCCACCCGGGAGGGTCCTACGAGCAGTACTTC,CATHPGGSYEQYF
-,TRBJ1-1,-,TRBV20-1,15,TGCAGTGCTAGAGAACCCCTCGTACGAAACACTGAAGCTTTCTTT,CSAREPLVRNTEAFF
-,TRBJ2-7,many,TRBV7-2,14,TGTGCCAGCAGCTTAGCCCCAGGGTCCTACGAGCAGTACTTC,CASSLAPGSYEQYF
-,TRBJ2-5,-,TRBV7-2,15,TGTGCCAGCAGCTTAGTAATCGGGGCCGAAGAGACCCAGTACTTC,CASSLVIGAEETQYF
-,TRBJ2-3,many,TRBV5-1,14,TGCGCCAGCAGCTTGGTTCCTACCTCAGATACGCAGTATTTT,CASSLVPTSDTQYF
TRBD1,TRBJ2-1,few,TRBV3-1,14,TGTGCCAGCAGCCAGGGGACAGTCTACAATGAGCAGTTCTTC,CASSQGTVYNEQFF
-,TRBJ2-1,many,TRBV20-1,13,TGCAGTGCTAGAGAGGGTACTTACAATGAGCAGTTCTTC,CSAREGTYNEQFF
-,TRBJ2-7,many,TRBV6-1,14,TGTGCCAGCAACAAAGCCGGGGCTGCCTACGAGCAGTACTTC,CASNKAGAAYEQYF
-,TRBJ2-7,few,TRBV20-1,13,TGCAGTGCTAGAGTGCTAGCGAGCGGCGAGCAGTACTTC,CSARVLASGEQYF
-,TRBJ2-7,many,TRBV15,15,TGTGCCACCAGCAGAGATGCCGGGCCCTCCTACGAGCAGTACTTC,CATSRDAGPSYEQYF
-,TRBJ2-3,many,TRBV10-3,14,TGTGCCATCAGTGTTATTTCAGATACAGATACGCAGTATTTT,CAISVISDTDTQYF
-,TRBJ2-1,many,TRBV7-2,11,TGTGCCAGCAGCTTTTACGATGAGCAGTTCTTC,CASSFYDEQFF
TRBD1,TRBJ2-3,few,TRBV11-3,21,TGTGCCAGCAGCCGCCGGGACAGGGGGCCTCCCCAAATTAACCGCACAGATACGCAGTATTTT,CASSRRDRGPPQINRTDTQYF
-,TRBJ2-7,-,TRBV30,18,TGTGCCTGGAGTCCCCAGAGGGTCGGGGGAGGTCGGTCCTACGAGCAGTACTTC,CAWSPQRVGGGRSYEQYF
TRBD1,TRBJ2-7,few,TRBV6-1,15,TGTGCCAGCCTAGGGGACAGGTCGGTTTCCTACGAGCAGTACTTC,CASLGDRSVSYEQYF
-,TRBJ2-7,many,TRBV18,17,TGTGCCAGCTCACCACCGGCCCCCGGGGCAGGCGAAGACGAGCAGTACTTC,CASSPPAPGAGEDEQYF
TRBD1,TRBJ1-4,-,TRBV12-3/TRBV12-4,15,TGTGCCAGCAGTTCTCCGGGACAGAGTAATGAAAAACTGTTTTTT,CASSSPGQSNEKLFF
-,TRBJ1-3,-,TRBV6-1,15,TGTGCCAGCAGACGTACAGATTTCTCTGGAAACACCATATATTTT,CASRRTDFSGNTIYF
-,TRBJ2-5,few,TRBV5-1,12,TGCGCCAGCAGCGGGGGAGTAGAGACCCAGTACTTC,CASSGGVETQYF
-,TRBJ1-4,many,TRBV7-9,13,TGTGCCAGCAGCTCCTGGACTAATGAAAAACTGTTTTTT,CASSSWTNEKLFF
TRBD2,TRBJ2-1,few,TRBV29-1,12,TGCAGCGTCACGCCGACTAGCGGGAGTGAGTTCTTC,CSVTPTSGSEFF
-,TRBJ2-1,many,TRBV28,16,TGTGCCAGCCTCGCGAGGGGTGGATCCTCCTACAATGAGCAGTTCTTC,CASLARGGSSYNEQFF
-,TRBJ2-5,-,TRBV19,13,TGTGCCAGTAGAGGGCCAGAGCAAGAGACCCAGTACTTC,CASRGPEQETQYF
TRBD1,TRBJ1-1,-,TRBV20-1,14,TGCAGTGCTCGCGCAGCAGGGGGGAACACTGAAGCTTTCTTT,CSARAAGGNTEAFF
-,TRBJ2-1,-,TRBV9,16,TGTGCCAGCAGCGTAGCTAGGTTAAGCTCCTACAATGAGCAGTTCTTC,CASSVARLSSYNEQFF